The subject of this entry is one TCR beta chain. Its antigen remains unidentified. Germline-derived CDR1 and CDR2 are SGHAT and FQNNGV. V lost 5 bases and J lost 2; bases outside the gene matches: 16. The CDR3 totals 18 residues. This sample is drawn from a study of CD8 T cells in ankylosing spondylitis. Study observations and caveats: Earlier reports found some motif variants in synovial fluid and blood in reactive arthritis. Fewer than 10 highly homologous variants made up a TCR beta motif that seemed to typify ankylosing spondylitis blood. Disease-associated clones were CD8+ and fairly uncommon in peripheral blood.

Quantitative 5'-RACE with molecular barcodes was used to make the TCR beta libraries. MiXCR was run by TCRdb on the 5' RACE reads, yielding one entry per CDR3 protein. The sample has about 450,000 distinct CDR3 sequences; 25% to 30% are singletons. The V and J genes are TRBV11-2 and TRBJ2-5, with 8 bases fitting TRBD2. The source of this sequence is a male donor with ankylosing spondylitis. Sequenced: blood, either unsorted or a sorted T cell fraction (not recorded which). The CDR3 region has the DNA TGTGCCAGCAGCACAAAAAGGGGCCAGCGGGAGTTACAAGAGACCCAGTACTTC. Amino acids: CASSTKRGQRELQETQYF.